The rows below give T cell receptor beta chains drawn from one sample of a study of Ad26.COV2.S vaccination and SARS-CoV-2 variants. Using immunoSEQ multiplex PCR, the repertoire was profiled, and TCRdb retains in-frame clones only, with some absent. In the table there are roughly 350,000 clones, around 89% of which are singletons. The sequences come from peripheral blood, collected in a trial of Ad26.COV2.S vaccine versus placebo. The receptors were sampled from a person aged 18-60 years who received the Ad26.COV2.S COVID-19 vaccine or a placebo. The CDR3 runs from the conserved cysteine through the conserved F or W. A D gene is named only where the DNA matches it firmly. Expanded clones get a size class; other rows say once, few or many, or leave the size out.

V gene	D gene	J gene	clone size	CDR3 protein	CDR3 DNA
TRBV30	-	TRBJ1-5	-	CAWSATDQPQHF	TGTGCCTGGAGTGCCACGGATCAGCCCCAGCATTTT
TRBV15	-	TRBJ1-5	-	CATSRERSSNQPQHF	TGTGCCACCAGCAGAGAGCGAAGTAGCAATCAGCCCCAGCATTTT
TRBV11-3	-	TRBJ2-2	-	CASSLRGTGELFF	TGTGCCAGCAGCCTCCGGGGTACCGGGGAGCTGTTTTTT
TRBV5-5	-	TRBJ2-7	-	CASSLDHYEQYF	TGTGCCAGCAGCTTGGACCACTACGAGCAGTACTTC
TRBV5-4	-	TRBJ1-1	few	CASNIRGNTEAFF	TGTGCCAGCAACATCAGGGGGAACACTGAAGCTTTCTTT
TRBV5-6	-	TRBJ2-2	once	CASRLSGGPTGELFF	TGTGCCAGCCGGCTGAGTGGAGGGCCGACCGGGGAGCTGTTTTTT
TRBV14	TRBD2	TRBJ2-5	once	CASSQDLLAGGQETQYF	TGTGCCAGCAGCCAAGATCTTCTAGCGGGGGGGCAAGAGACCCAGTACTTC
TRBV15	TRBD2	TRBJ2-7	-	CATSRSGRAYEQYF	TGTGCCACCAGCCGTAGCGGGAGGGCCTACGAGCAGTACTTC
TRBV28	TRBD2	TRBJ2-1	-	CASSFSGRSGNEQFF	TGTGCCAGCAGTTTTAGCGGGAGGTCGGGCAATGAGCAGTTCTTC
TRBV27	-	TRBJ1-2	-	CASSPSDTGWGYTF	TGTGCCAGCAGTCCCTCGGACACGGGGTGGGGCTACACCTTC
TRBV28	-	TRBJ1-1	few	CASKYHSDQNTEAFF	TGTGCCAGCAAGTACCACTCGGATCAGAACACTGAAGCTTTCTTT
TRBV6-6	-	TRBJ1-2	once	CASSIRRVGSYGYTF	TGTGCCAGCAGTATCCGACGAGTTGGGAGCTATGGCTACACCTTC